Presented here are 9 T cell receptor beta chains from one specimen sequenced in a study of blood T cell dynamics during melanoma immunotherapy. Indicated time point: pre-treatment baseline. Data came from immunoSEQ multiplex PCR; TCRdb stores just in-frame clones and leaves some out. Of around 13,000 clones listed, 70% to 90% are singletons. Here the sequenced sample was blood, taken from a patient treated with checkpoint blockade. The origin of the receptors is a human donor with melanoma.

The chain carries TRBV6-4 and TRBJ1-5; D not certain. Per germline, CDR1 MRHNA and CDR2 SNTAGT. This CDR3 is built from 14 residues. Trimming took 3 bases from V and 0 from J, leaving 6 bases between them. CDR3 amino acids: CASSEGYSNQPQHF. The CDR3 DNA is TGTGCCAGCAGTGAGGGGTATAGCAATCAGCCCCAGCATTTT.

CDR3 sequence (DNA): TGTGCCAGCAGCTTAGGGCAGGGGGTCGGCTATGGCTACACCTTC. Translated: CASSLGQGVGYGYTF. V gene TRBV7-9 combines with J gene TRBJ1-2; 7 bases match TRBD1. Germline-derived CDR1 and CDR2 are SEHNR and FQNEAQ (reference sequence). The CDR3 consists of 15 residues. With V trimmed by 1 base and J by 4 bases, 6 bases remained unmatched.

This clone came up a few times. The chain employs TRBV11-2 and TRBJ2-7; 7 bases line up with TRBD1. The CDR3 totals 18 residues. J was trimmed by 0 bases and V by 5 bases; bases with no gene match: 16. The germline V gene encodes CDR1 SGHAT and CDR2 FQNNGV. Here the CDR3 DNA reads TGTGCCAGCAGCCAACCGGGACAGACACCCCGGGGCTCCTACGAGCAGTACTTC. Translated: CASSQPGQTPRGSYEQYF.

The CDR3 DNA reads as TGTGCCAGCACCCCTACATTAAATAGCAATCAGCCCCAGCATTTT. It yields the protein CASTPTLNSNQPQHF. The V and J genes are TRBV2 and TRBJ1-5; D gene ambiguous. Germline V gives CDR1 SNHLY, CDR2 FYNNEI. Trimming removed 7 bases at V and 0 bases at J, with 13 bases between. The CDR3 spans 15 residues.

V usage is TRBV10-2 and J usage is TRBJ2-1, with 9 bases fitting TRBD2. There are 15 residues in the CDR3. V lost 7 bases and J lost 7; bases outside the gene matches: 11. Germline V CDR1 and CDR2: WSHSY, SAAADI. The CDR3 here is CASTWSGGGANEQFF. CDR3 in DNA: TGCGCCAGCACCTGGAGTGGCGGGGGGGCTAATGAGCAGTTCTTC.

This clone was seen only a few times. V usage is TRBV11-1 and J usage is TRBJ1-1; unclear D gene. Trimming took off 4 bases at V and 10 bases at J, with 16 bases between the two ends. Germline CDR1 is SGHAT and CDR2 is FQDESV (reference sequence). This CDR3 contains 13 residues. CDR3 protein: CASSSGGRLGAFF. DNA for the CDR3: TGTGCCAGCAGCTCCGGTGGCAGACTGGGAGCTTTCTTT. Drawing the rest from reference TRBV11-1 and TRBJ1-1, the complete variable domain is EAEVAQSPRYKITEKSQAVAFWCDPISGHATLYWYRQILGQGPELLVQFQDESVVDDSQLPKDRFSAERLKGVDSTLKIQPAELGDSAMYLCASSSGGRLGAFFGQGTRLTVV.

The CDR3 nucleotides are TGTGCCAGCAGCCGGGTGAGGGGCACTGAAGCTTTCTTT. This sequence encodes CASSRVRGTEAFF. The chain employs TRBV6-5 and TRBJ1-1, with D possibly being TRBD1 (5 bases). Germline V CDR1 and CDR2: MNHEY, SVGAGI. V shed 6 bases and J shed 4 bases, with 12 bases lying between them. This CDR3 is built from 13 residues.

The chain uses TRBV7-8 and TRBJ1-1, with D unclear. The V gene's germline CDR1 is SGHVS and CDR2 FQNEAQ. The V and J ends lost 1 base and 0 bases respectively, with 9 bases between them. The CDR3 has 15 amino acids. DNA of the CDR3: TGTGCCAGCAGCTTAGGACGACGGATGAACACTGAAGCTTTCTTT. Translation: CASSLGRRMNTEAFF.

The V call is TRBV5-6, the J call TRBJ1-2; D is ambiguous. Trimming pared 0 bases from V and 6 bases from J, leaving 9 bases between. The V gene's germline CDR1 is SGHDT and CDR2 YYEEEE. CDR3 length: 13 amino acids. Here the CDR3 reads CASSLDGGNGYTF. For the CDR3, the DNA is TGTGCCAGCAGCTTGGACGGAGGGAATGGCTACACCTTC.